These 31 T cell receptor beta chains were sequenced from one sample in a study of T-cell reconstitution after alpha-beta-depleted transplantation in children. Unique molecular identifiers were incorporated when the TCRbeta library was constructed. TCRdb ran MiXCR on the PCR reads and lists one entry per CDR3 protein. This table has some 110,000 distinct CDR3 sequences, approximately 10% appearing once. This material consisted of PBMCs, taken before TCRalphabeta/CD19-depleted stem cell transplant. The receptors come from a boy under 10 years old with acute lymphoblastic leukemia, due to receive a stem cell transplant.

At least ten counts were recorded for this clonotype. V is TRBV11-2 and J is TRBJ2-7; D remains unclear. CDR1 SGHAT and CDR2 FQNNGV come from the germline V gene. There are 14 residues in the CDR3. The V gene lost 5 bases and the J gene lost 0 bases, with 11 bases spanning the gap. The DNA of the CDR3 is TGTGCCAGCAGCCTCGCTTGGCCCTCCTACGAGCAGTACTTC. It encodes CASSLAWPSYEQYF.

This clonotype showed up just a few times. The CDR3 loop reads CASSGGPSYEQYF. CDR3 bases: TGTGCCAGCAGCGGGGGGCCCTCCTACGAGCAGTACTTC. The chain links TRBV7-3 to TRBJ2-7; D possibly matches TRBD1 or TRBD2 (6 bases each). This CDR3 comprises 13 residues. Germline CDR1 is SGHTA and CDR2 is FQGTGA. Trimming shortened V by 5 bases and J by 0 bases, and 8 bases separated the two germline ends.

The sample holds a few counts of this clonotype. J is TRBJ1-2 and V is TRBV12-3 or TRBV12-4, with D possibly matching TRBD1 (6 bases). V lost 3 bases and J 6 bases, leaving 20 bases between the germline ends. This CDR3 has 16 amino acids. Here the CDR3 reads CASSFEGIQGRNGYTF. In DNA form, the CDR3 reads TGTGCCAGCAGTTTTGAGGGGATACAGGGACGGAATGGCTACACCTTC.

This clonotype was counted only a few times. The rearrangement uses TRBV7-2 and TRBJ2-1; tentatively, D is TRBD1 (5 bases). The germline V gene encodes CDR1 SGHTA and CDR2 FQGNSA. Trimming took 4 bases from V and 8 from J, leaving 12 bases between them. This CDR3 has 13 residues. The CDR3 sequence is CASSSDSWDEQFF. As DNA, the CDR3 is TGTGCCAGCAGCTCAGACAGTTGGGATGAGCAGTTCTTC. The full variable domain, in which reference TRBV7-2 and TRBJ2-1 provide the parts outside the CDR3, is GAGVSQSPSNKVTEKGKDVELRCDPISGHTALYWYRQSLGQGLEFLIYFQGNSAPDKSGLPSDRFSAERTGGSVSTLTIQRTQQEDSAVYLCASSSDSWDEQFFGPGTRLTVL.

The sample holds a few counts of this clonotype. This chain joins TRBV6-1 and TRBJ1-6; TRBD1 is a possible D gene (5 bases). The V end lost 4 bases, the J end lost 7 bases, and 14 bases lay between the germline ends. The CDR3 has 15 residues. Germline loops: CDR1 MNHNS, CDR2 SASEGT. Here the CDR3 DNA reads TGTGCCAGCAGTGTTCGGGACCAGCCCAATTCACCCCTCCACTTT. This gives the protein CASSVRDQPNSPLHF.

The rearrangement joins TRBV21-1 to TRBJ1-2; the tabulated D call, TRBD1, remains unverified against the DNA. TRBV21-1 is flagged as a pseudogene. CDR3 size: 16 residues. The CDR3 coding sequence is TGTGCCAGCAGCATCCGGGGGGACAGGGGGAACTATGGCTACACCTTC. This translates into CASSIRGDRGNYGYTF.

This clonotype was recorded at least ten times. The rearrangement uses TRBV5-5 and TRBJ2-5, with TRBD1 matching over 9 bases. The V and J ends lost 7 bases and 0 bases, in that order; junction bases with no gene match: 1. The CDR3 has 13 amino acids. The germline V gene has CDR1 SGHKS and CDR2 YYEKEE (reference sequence). CDR3 sequence: CASGQGNQETQYF. CDR3 coding DNA: TGTGCCAGCGGACAGGGGAACCAAGAGACCCAGTACTTC.

The V call is TRBV6-5, the J call TRBJ1-2; TRBD1 is a possible D gene (5 bases). Trimming pared 0 bases from V and 7 bases from J, leaving 9 bases between. Germline V gene data show CDR1 as MNHEY and CDR2 as SVGAGI. The CDR3 totals 13 residues. The CDR3 nucleotides read TGTGCCAGCAGTTACTCGCGAGGGGCTGGCTACACCTTC. Amino acids: CASSYSRGAGYTF.

This clonotype was observed a handful of times. The rearrangement links TRBV12-3 or TRBV12-4 to TRBJ1-2; D call uncertain. This CDR3 has 13 residues. Deletions cut 2 bases from V and 2 bases from J, with 6 bases between. CDR3 in amino acids: CASSLRVNYGYTF. Written as DNA, the CDR3 is TGTGCCAGCAGTTTAAGGGTAAACTATGGCTACACCTTC.

The V gene is TRBV10-3, the J gene TRBJ1-1, with D perhaps TRBD1 (6 bases). CDR3 length: 14 amino acids. Germline-derived CDR1 and CDR2 are ENHRY and SYGVKD. V was shortened by 2 bases and J by 5 bases, with 12 bases between the two germline ends. Here the CDR3 reads CAISEPVGGTEAFF. In DNA form, the CDR3 reads TGTGCCATCAGTGAGCCGGTAGGGGGGACTGAAGCTTTCTTT.

A few counts support this clonotype. The chain joins TRBV9 to TRBJ2-2; D not resolved. The length of the CDR3 is 8 residues. Germline V gene data show CDR1 as SGDLS and CDR2 as YYNGEE. Trimming pared 5 bases from V and 10 bases from J, leaving 0 bases between. The CDR3 nucleotides are TGTGCCAGCAGGGAGCTGTTTTTT. Its translation: CASRELFF.

This clonotype was detected ten times or more. This chain connects TRBV7-3 to TRBJ2-7; possible D gene TRBD2, 6 bases. The CDR3 runs 14 residues. V dropped 5 bases and J dropped 4 bases, with 15 bases sitting between them. CDR1 SGHTA and CDR2 FQGTGA come from the germline V gene. This CDR3 is CASSPGGPGYEQYF. CDR3 DNA: TGTGCCAGCAGCCCCGGAGGGCCGGGGTACGAGCAGTACTTC.

The chain couples TRBV28 to TRBJ1-4; TRBD1 matches 7 bases. V lost 7 bases, J lost 8 bases, and 13 bases stayed unmatched. This CDR3 region has 15 residues. CDR1 MDHEN and CDR2 SYDVKM come from the germline V gene. In DNA, the CDR3 is TGTGCCAGCAAACCCGGGGGGCAGGGGGACGAAAAACTGTTTTTT. This gives the protein CASKPGGQGDEKLFF.

This clonotype was detected many times. CDR3 coding DNA: TGTGCCAGCAGTTACCCCAAGGGCGGCGCTAGCACAGATACGCAGTATTTT. Amino acids: CASSYPKGGASTDTQYF. V and J are TRBV6-5 and TRBJ2-3; D gene unclear. The CDR3 runs to 17 residues. The germline V gene has CDR1 MNHEY and CDR2 SVGAGI. Trimming cost V 2 bases and J 0 bases, with 15 bases left between them.

This clonotype was detected a few times. The chain couples TRBV20-1 to TRBJ2-2, with TRBD1 identical over 9 bases. Germline V gene lookup returns CDR1 DFQATT and CDR2 SNEGSKA (reference sequence). The J segment lost 10 bases and the V segment lost 1 base, leaving 10 bases of the junction unmatched. This CDR3 contains 15 residues. CDR3 protein: CSARVPGQGNSELFF. Written as DNA, the CDR3 is TGCAGTGCTAGAGTACCGGGACAGGGAAATTCGGAGCTGTTTTTT.

This clonotype was seen repeatedly, ten times or more. The V and J genes are TRBV6-5 and TRBJ1-5; a weak D match, TRBD1 (5 bases). V lost 8 bases, J lost 0 bases, and 17 bases lay in between. CDR3 size: 16 residues. CDR1 is MNHEY and CDR2 is SVGAGI in the germline V gene. This CDR3 is CASSIGGDGSNQPQHF. CDR3 sequence (DNA): TGTGCCAGCTCGATTGGGGGGGACGGTAGCAATCAGCCCCAGCATTTT.

A few counts support this clonotype. The chain uses TRBV4-2 and TRBJ2-3; TRBD1 might be the D (6 bases). CDR1 is LGHNA, CDR2 YNFKEQ, per germline. The V and J ends lost 4 bases and 4 bases respectively, with 12 bases between them. CDR3 length: 14 amino acids. The CDR3 DNA reads as TGTGCCAGCAGCCCTCATGCAGGGGCAGATACGCAGTATTTT. Translating it yields CASSPHAGADTQYF.

This clonotype was seen at least ten times. The chain couples TRBV12-3 or TRBV12-4 to TRBJ2-5, with 10 bases fitting TRBD1. V was clipped by 8 bases and J by 5 bases; unmatched bases: 5. The CDR3 consists of 13 residues. CDR3 in DNA: TGTGCCAGCCGACAGGGGGCAAGGGAGACCCAGTACTTC. Its protein is CASRQGARETQYF.

The V and J genes are TRBV4-1 and TRBJ2-2; 11 nucleotides line up with TRBD2. Trimming took 3 bases from V and 6 from J; bases not matched to a gene: 9. The CDR3 runs to 17 residues. Germline values: CDR1 MGHRA, CDR2 YSYEKL. The CDR3, as DNA: TGCGCCAGCAGCCACCTACTGACTAGCGGGAAAGCCGGGGAGCTGTTTTTT. Amino acid sequence: CASSHLLTSGKAGELFF.

The chain carries TRBV28 and TRBJ2-1, with 10 bases lining up with TRBD2. The CDR3 loop spans 15 amino acids. Trimming cost V 5 bases and J 2 bases; bases outside gene matches: 3. Germline V gives CDR1 MDHEN, CDR2 SYDVKM. CDR3 nucleotide sequence: TGTGCCAGCAGTCTAGCGGGAGTGCCCTACAATGAGCAGTTCTTC. Protein: CASSLAGVPYNEQFF.

This clonotype was observed at least ten times. The rearrangement uses TRBV6-6 and TRBJ2-7, with 7 bases matching TRBD1. CDR3 length equals 13 residues. J gave up 7 bases and V 6 bases, and 9 bases lay outside the gene matches. Looked up from germline, CDR1 is MNHNY and CDR2 is SVGAGI (reference sequence). The CDR3 DNA sequence: TGTGCCAGCAGACAAACAGGGGCGGAAGAGCAGTACTTC. This translates into CASRQTGAEEQYF.

This clonotype has ten or more counts. The chain joins TRBV5-1 to TRBJ2-1; no clear D. V dropped 2 bases and J dropped 8 bases, with 8 bases sitting between them. This CDR3 is 12 amino acids long. CDR1 is SGHRS and CDR2 is YFSETQ in the germline V gene. The DNA for the CDR3 is TGCGCCAGCAGCTTTGCTTTTGATGAGCAGTTCTTC. As protein: CASSFAFDEQFF. Full variable domain (rest looked up from reference TRBV5-1 and TRBJ2-1): KAGVTQTPRYLIKTRGQQVTLSCSPISGHRSVSWYQQTPGQGLQFLFEYFSETQRNKGNFPGRFSGRQFSNSRSEMNVSTLELGDSALYLCASSFAFDEQFFGPGTRLTVL.

This clonotype appeared many times. The V call is TRBV20-1, the J call TRBJ2-3; TRBD2 agrees at 7 bases. This CDR3 is 15 amino acids long. Germline lookup yields CDR1 DFQATT and CDR2 SNEGSKA (reference sequence). V lost 5 bases and J lost 0; bases outside the gene matches: 8. CDR3 residues: CSAGGSSGSTDTQYF. The CDR3 DNA follows: TGCAGTGCTGGGGGATCTAGCGGAAGCACAGATACGCAGTATTTT.

This clonotype was seen a handful of times. The chain couples TRBV5-1 to TRBJ2-5; D perhaps matches TRBD1 (6 bases). The CDR3 extends over 14 amino acids. Trimming left V 0 bases short and J 4 bases short, with 10 bases between. Per the germline V gene, CDR1 is SGHRS and CDR2 is YFSETQ. The chain's CDR3 is CASSLAGHLETQYF. In nucleotides, the CDR3 is TGCGCCAGCAGCTTGGCGGGACACTTAGAGACCCAGTACTTC.

There are many counts of this clonotype. This chain joins TRBV4-1 and TRBJ2-5, with 9 bases lining up with TRBD2. Trimming took 4 bases from V and 2 from J; bases not matched to a gene: 5. Germline V gene lookup returns CDR1 MGHRA and CDR2 YSYEKL. The length of the CDR3 is 15 residues. CDR3 sequence reads: CASSRIAGEQETQYF. CDR3 sequence (DNA): TGCGCCAGCAGCCGCATAGCGGGAGAGCAAGAGACCCAGTACTTC.

In its sample, this clonotype was seen many times. The chain joins TRBV6-5 to TRBJ2-2; TRBD2 might be the D (7 bases). CDR3 length: 17 residues. The germline gives CDR1 MNHEY, CDR2 SVGAGI. The germline V and J ends were trimmed by 6 bases and 0 bases, with 17 bases remaining between them. The CDR3 nucleotides are TGTGCCAGCAGATACGCCTGGGGGGGCGCGAACACCGGGGAGCTGTTTTTT. Protein product: CASRYAWGGANTGELFF.

This clonotype was seen only a few times. This rearrangement joins TRBV5-6 to TRBJ2-7; 9 bases match TRBD1. Germline CDR1 and CDR2: SGHDT and YYEEEE. Losses at the gene ends were 4 bases for V and 7 bases for J; bases not matched to a gene: 9. The CDR3 covers 14 residues. The CDR3 nucleotides are TGTGCCAGCAGCGGACGGGACAGGGTTGGAGAGCAGTACTTC. Protein product: CASSGRDRVGEQYF.

In this sample, this clonotype turned up a few times. The rearrangement joins TRBV29-1 to TRBJ2-2; 8 bases fit TRBD2. The CDR3 has 13 residues. Germline lookup yields CDR1 SQVTM and CDR2 ANQGSEA. The V and J ends lost 4 bases and 7 bases, in that order; junction bases with no gene match: 5. Here the CDR3 reads CSVGREAFGELFF. The CDR3 DNA reads as TGCAGCGTTGGGCGGGAGGCGTTCGGGGAGCTGTTTTTT.

This clonotype appeared many times. The CDR3 DNA follows: TGTGCCAGCAGTCGGCGTCCTCTAATCCAGCGAGACCTGAGCACAGATACGCAGTATTTT. It codes for CASSRRPLIQRDLSTDTQYF. The genes are TRBV12-3 or TRBV12-4 and TRBJ2-3; D ambiguous. Trimming took off 5 bases at V and 0 bases at J, with 27 bases between the two ends. CDR3 length equals 20 residues.

V is TRBV20-1 and J is TRBJ2-2; 7 nucleotides agree with TRBD2. The V segment lost 3 bases and the J segment 0 bases; nucleotides outside the gene matches: 16. CDR3 size: 19 residues. Germline V gene lookup returns CDR1 DFQATT and CDR2 SNEGSKA (reference sequence). The CDR3, as DNA: TGCAGTGCTAGGGCCCGAAGTCGACTAGCAGACTCGAACACCGGGGAGCTGTTTTTT. It translates to CSARARSRLADSNTGELFF.

This clonotype was seen only a few times. The rearrangement links TRBV25-1 to TRBJ2-1, with 12 bases that match TRBD2. Germline CDR1 MGHDK, CDR2 SYGVNS. V lost 10 bases and J lost 0; bases outside the gene matches: 10. This CDR3 spans 17 amino acids. CDR3 in amino acids: CATQGLAGSDSYNEQFF. CDR3 in DNA: TGTGCCACCCAAGGACTAGCGGGATCAGACTCCTACAATGAGCAGTTCTTC.